This T cell receptor beta chain was observed in a study of Graves' ophthalmopathy and Graves' hyperthyroidism. Beta-chain TCR CDR3 regions were amplified from RNA transcripts. HTBI-primed RT-PCR formed the first round, and a multiplex PCR formed the second. MiXCR was run by TCRdb on the multiplex PCR reads, yielding one entry per CDR3 protein. Among 650,000 to 900,000 distinct CDR3 sequences listed, roughly 40% were seen once. This clonotype was seen ten or more times. Germline V gene data show CDR1 as SGHVS and CDR2 as FNYEAQ. The CDR3 length is 15 residues. V was pared by 3 bases and J by 6 bases, with 7 bases of the junction left unmatched.

Sample: peripheral blood. The sequence was obtained from an adult man with Graves' ophthalmopathy. V and J are TRBV7-6 and TRBJ2-5; 10 bases are a match to TRBD1. The CDR3 DNA is TGTGCCAGCAGCTTGGGACAGGGGCCGACGAAGACCCAGTACTTC. It translates to CASSLGQGPTKTQYF.